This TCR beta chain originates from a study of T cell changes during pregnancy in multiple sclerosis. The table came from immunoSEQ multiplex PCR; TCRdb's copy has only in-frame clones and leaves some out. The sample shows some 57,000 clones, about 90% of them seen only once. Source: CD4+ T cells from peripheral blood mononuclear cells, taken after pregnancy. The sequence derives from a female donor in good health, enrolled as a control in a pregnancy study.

CDR3 in DNA: TGTGCCAGCATGGACAGGGATCGGAATGGCTACACCTTC. Translation gives CASMDRDRNGYTF. The V call is TRBV25-1, the J call TRBJ1-2; 8 nucleotides agree with TRBD1. This CDR3 has 13 residues. Germline V lookup: CDR1 MGHDK, CDR2 SYGVNS. V trimming: 7 bases; J trimming: 6 bases; junction bases outside the gene matches: 7.